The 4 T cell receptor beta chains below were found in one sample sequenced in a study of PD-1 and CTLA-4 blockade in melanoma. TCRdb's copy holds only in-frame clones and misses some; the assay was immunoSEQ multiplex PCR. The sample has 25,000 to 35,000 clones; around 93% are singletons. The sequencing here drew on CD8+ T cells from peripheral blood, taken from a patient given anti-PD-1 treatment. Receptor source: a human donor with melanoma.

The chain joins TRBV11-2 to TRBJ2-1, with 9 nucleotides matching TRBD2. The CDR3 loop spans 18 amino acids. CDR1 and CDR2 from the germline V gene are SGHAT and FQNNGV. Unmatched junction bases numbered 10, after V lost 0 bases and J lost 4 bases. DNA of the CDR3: TGTGCCAGCAGCTTAGAGGCAGGGGGGCTAGCGGGGTACAATGAGCAGTTCTTC. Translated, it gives CASSLEAGGLAGYNEQFF. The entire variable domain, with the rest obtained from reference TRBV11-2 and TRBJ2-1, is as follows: EAGVAQSPRYKIIEKRQSVAFWCNPISGHATLYWYQQILGQGPKLLIQFQNNGVVDDSQLPKDRFSAERLKGVDSTLKIQPAKLEDSAVYLCASSLEAGGLAGYNEQFFGPGTRLTVL.

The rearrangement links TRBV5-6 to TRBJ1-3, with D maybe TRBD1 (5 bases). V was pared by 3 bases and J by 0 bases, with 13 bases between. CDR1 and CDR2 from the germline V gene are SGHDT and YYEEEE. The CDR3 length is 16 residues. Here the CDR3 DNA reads TGTGCCAGCAGCTCGGACCCGGGGACCTCTGGAAACACCATATATTTT. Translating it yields CASSSDPGTSGNTIYF.

This chain's CDR3 is CASIFPGSETQYF. CDR3 nucleotides: TGTGCCAGCATCTTCCCAGGTAGTGAGACCCAGTACTTC. V usage is TRBV28 and J usage is TRBJ2-5; D call uncertain. V was pared by 7 bases and J by 5 bases, with 14 bases between. Per germline, CDR1 MDHEN and CDR2 SYDVKM. This CDR3 is built from 13 residues.

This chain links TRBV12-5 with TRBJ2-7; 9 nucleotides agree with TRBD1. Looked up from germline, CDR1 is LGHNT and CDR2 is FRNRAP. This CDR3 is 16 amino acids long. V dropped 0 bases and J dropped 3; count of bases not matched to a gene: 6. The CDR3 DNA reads TGTGCTAGTGGTTTGGTACTCCGGGACAGGGTCTACGAGCAGTACTTC. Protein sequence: CASGLVLRDRVYEQYF.